Reported below is one T cell receptor (beta chain). The target antigen is unknown. UMI labels and 5' RACE were used to prepare the TRB cDNA libraries. Using the 5' RACE reads, TCRdb records one entry per CDR3 protein without DNA. Recorded for this sample: around 60,000 distinct CDR3 sequences. The entry originates in a study of CXCR3-negative and CXCR3-positive naive CD8 T cells. About the study: Each library gave roughly 1.4 +/- 0.3 million of approximately 150 million TRB reads.

CDR3 length equals 13 residues. Germline CDR1 and CDR2: DFQATT and SNEGSKA (reference sequence). Study-level results: Naive cells that were CXCR3-negative or CXCR3-positive used TRBV-TRBJ genes alike, while memory cells diverged. Naive cells with CXCR3 showed TRB CDR3s that were more hydrophobic than those in CXCR3-negative naive cells.

This TCR was sampled from a human donor in good health. Some clones in this sample may be carry-over from other donors' samples. The sample taken for sequencing was naive CXCR3+ CD8+ T cells from blood. Subset noted: CD45RO-CCR7+CD27+CD95- naive CD8+ T cells expressing CXCR3 (TNR3+). V gene TRBV20-1 combines with J gene TRBJ2-7. CDR3 sequence reads: CSARDLHDYEQYF.